The 3 T cell receptor beta chains in this list originate from one sample, sequenced in a study of blood T cell repertoires in COVID-19. Measured with immunoSEQ multiplex PCR; TCRdb has only the in-frame clones, and not every one. The sample yields about 170,000 clones, 70% to 90% seen once. The sample comprised peripheral blood. The receptors here all came from a woman aged 80 or older in a cohort sampled during active or convalescent COVID-19.

The chain is built from TRBV5-1 and TRBJ1-4; 11 nucleotides line up with TRBD1. Germline V gives CDR1 SGHRS, CDR2 YFSETQ. This CDR3 is built from 17 residues. V lost 6 bases and J lost 4; bases outside the gene matches: 11. CDR3 amino acids: CASKRRTGGPINEKLFF. The DNA of the CDR3 is TGCGCCAGCAAGAGACGGACAGGGGGCCCCATTAATGAAAAACTGTTTTTT.

V and J are TRBV19 and TRBJ2-5, with D perhaps matching TRBD2 (5 bases). CDR3 length: 13 residues. Germline CDR1 LNHDA, CDR2 SQIVND (reference sequence). The ends were cut back, 3 bases at V and 4 bases at J, with 9 bases in the middle. The DNA for the CDR3 is TGTGCCAGTAGTATGCCGGGGTCAGAGACCCAGTACTTC. Protein: CASSMPGSETQYF. Full variable domain (rest looked up from reference TRBV19 and TRBJ2-5): DGGITQSPKYLFRKEGQNVTLSCEQNLNHDAMYWYRQDPGQGLRLIYYSQIVNDFQKGDIAEGYSVSREKKESFPLTVTSAQKNPTAFYLCASSMPGSETQYFGPGTRLLVL.

There are a few counts of this clone. V and J are TRBV28 and TRBJ1-3; possible D gene TRBD1, 5 bases. Trimming took off 5 bases at V and 3 bases at J, with 14 bases between the two ends. Germline V gene lookup returns CDR1 MDHEN and CDR2 SYDVKM. The CDR3 consists of 15 residues. The CDR3 reads CASSPPGVGGNTIYF. The CDR3 DNA reads as TGTGCCAGCAGTCCGCCGGGGGTCGGTGGAAACACCATATATTTT.